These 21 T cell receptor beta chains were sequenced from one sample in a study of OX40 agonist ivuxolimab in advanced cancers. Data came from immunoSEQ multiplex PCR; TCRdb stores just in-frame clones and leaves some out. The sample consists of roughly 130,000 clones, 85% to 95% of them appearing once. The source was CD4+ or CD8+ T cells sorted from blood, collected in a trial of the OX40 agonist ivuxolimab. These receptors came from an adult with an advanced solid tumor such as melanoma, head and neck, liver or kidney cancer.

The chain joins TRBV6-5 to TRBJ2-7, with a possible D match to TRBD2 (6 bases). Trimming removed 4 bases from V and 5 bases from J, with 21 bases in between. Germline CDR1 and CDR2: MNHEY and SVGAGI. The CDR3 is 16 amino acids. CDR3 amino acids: CASSSPLARGVHEQYF. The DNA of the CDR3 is TGTGCCAGCAGTTCCCCACTAGCTCGAGGCGTCCACGAGCAGTACTTC.

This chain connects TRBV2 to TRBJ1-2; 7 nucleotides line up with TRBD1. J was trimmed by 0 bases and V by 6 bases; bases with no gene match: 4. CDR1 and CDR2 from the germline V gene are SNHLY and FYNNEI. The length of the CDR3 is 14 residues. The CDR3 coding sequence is TGTGCCAGCAGGGGGGACAGTGCTAACTATGGCTACACCTTC. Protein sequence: CASRGDSANYGYTF.

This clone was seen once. In DNA form, the CDR3 reads TGTGCCAGCAGCCGCGGGACAGGGGATGAAAAACTGTTTTTT. Its protein is CASSRGTGDEKLFF. The rearrangement joins TRBV11-1 to TRBJ1-4; 10 bases match TRBD1. Trimming took 5 bases from V and 6 from J; bases not matched to a gene: 3. Germline-derived CDR1 and CDR2 are SGHAT and FQDESV (reference sequence). The CDR3 loop spans 14 amino acids. The full variable domain, completed using reference TRBV11-1 and TRBJ1-4, is EAEVAQSPRYKITEKSQAVAFWCDPISGHATLYWYRQILGQGPELLVQFQDESVVDDSQLPKDRFSAERLKGVDSTLKIQPAELGDSAMYLCASSRGTGDEKLFFGSGTQLSVL.

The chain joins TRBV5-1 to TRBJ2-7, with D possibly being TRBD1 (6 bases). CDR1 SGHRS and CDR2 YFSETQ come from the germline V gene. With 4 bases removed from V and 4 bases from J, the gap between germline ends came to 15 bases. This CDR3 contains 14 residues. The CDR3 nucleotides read TGCGCCAGCAGCCTACAGGGCCAGAGTTACGAGCAGTACTTC. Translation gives CASSLQGQSYEQYF. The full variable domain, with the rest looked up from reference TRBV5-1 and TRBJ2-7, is KAGVTQTPRYLIKTRGQQVTLSCSPISGHRSVSWYQQTPGQGLQFLFEYFSETQRNKGNFPGRFSGRQFSNSRSEMNVSTLELGDSALYLCASSLQGQSYEQYFGPGTRLTVT.

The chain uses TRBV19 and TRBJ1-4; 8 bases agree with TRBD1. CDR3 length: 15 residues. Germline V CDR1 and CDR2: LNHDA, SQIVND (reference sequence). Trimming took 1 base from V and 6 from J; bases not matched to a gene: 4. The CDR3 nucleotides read TGTGCCAGTAGTATAGCGGACAGGGCTTATGAAAAACTGTTTTTT. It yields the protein CASSIADRAYEKLFF.

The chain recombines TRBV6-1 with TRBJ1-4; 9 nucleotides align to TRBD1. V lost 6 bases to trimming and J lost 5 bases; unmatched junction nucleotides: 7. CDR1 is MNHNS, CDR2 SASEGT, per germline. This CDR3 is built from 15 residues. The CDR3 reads CASSDLTGGNEKLFF. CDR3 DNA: TGTGCCAGCAGCGACCTGACAGGGGGGAATGAAAAACTGTTTTTT.

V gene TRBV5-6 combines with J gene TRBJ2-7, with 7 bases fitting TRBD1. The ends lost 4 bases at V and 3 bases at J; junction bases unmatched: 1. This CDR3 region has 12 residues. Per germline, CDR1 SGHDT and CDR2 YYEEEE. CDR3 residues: CASSRQGYEQYF. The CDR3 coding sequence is TGTGCCAGCAGCCGACAGGGCTACGAGCAGTACTTC.

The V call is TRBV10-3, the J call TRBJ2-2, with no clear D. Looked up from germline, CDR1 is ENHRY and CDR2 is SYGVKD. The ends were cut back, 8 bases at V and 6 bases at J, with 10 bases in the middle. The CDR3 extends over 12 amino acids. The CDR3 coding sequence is TGTGCCATCGGTCCGGAAGCCGGGGAGCTGTTTTTT. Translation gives CAIGPEAGELFF.

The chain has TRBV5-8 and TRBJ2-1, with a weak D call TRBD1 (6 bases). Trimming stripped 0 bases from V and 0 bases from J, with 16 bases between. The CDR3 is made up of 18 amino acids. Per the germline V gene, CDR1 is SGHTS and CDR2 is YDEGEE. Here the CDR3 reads CASSLVIPRGSSYNEQFF. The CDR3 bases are TGTGCCAGCAGCTTGGTAATTCCCAGGGGAAGCTCCTACAATGAGCAGTTCTTC.

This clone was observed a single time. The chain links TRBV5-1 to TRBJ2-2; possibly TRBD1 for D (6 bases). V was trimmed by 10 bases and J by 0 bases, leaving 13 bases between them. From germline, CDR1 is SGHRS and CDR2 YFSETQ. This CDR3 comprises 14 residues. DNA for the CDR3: TGCGCCTGCGAACAGGGCCCGAACACCGGGGAGCTGTTTTTT. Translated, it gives CACEQGPNTGELFF.

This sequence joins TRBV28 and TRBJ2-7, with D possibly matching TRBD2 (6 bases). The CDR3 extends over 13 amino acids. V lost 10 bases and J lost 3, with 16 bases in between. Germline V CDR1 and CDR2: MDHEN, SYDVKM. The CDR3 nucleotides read TGTGCCACAATGGGGGGTTCAGGCTACGAGCAGTACTTC. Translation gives CATMGGSGYEQYF.

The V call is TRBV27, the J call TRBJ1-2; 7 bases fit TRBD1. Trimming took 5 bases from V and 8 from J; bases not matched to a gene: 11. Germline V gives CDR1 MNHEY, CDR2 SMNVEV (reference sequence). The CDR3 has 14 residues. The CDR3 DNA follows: TGTGCCAGCAGTGAAACTCAGGGGGTGGGGGGCTACACCTTC. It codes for CASSETQGVGGYTF.

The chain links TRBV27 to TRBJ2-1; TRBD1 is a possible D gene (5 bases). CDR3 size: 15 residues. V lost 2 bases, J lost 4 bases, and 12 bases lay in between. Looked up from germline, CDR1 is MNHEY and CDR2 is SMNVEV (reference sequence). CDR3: CASSLAGQTYNEQFF. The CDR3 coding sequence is TGTGCCAGCAGTTTAGCAGGACAAACGTACAATGAGCAGTTCTTC.

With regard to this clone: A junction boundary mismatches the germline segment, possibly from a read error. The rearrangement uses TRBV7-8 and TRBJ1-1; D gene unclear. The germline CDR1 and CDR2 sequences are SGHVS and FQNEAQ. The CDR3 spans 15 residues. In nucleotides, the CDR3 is TGTGCCAGCAGCTTAAGGGAAGGGAGAAACACTGAAGCTTTTTTT. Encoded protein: CASSLREGRNTEAFF.

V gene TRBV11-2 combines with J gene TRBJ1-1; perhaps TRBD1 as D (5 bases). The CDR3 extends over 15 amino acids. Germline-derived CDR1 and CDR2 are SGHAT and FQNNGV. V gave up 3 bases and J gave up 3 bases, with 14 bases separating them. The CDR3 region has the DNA TGTGCCAGCAGCTTTCAGGACACTCTGTACACTGAAGCTTTCTTT. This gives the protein CASSFQDTLYTEAFF.

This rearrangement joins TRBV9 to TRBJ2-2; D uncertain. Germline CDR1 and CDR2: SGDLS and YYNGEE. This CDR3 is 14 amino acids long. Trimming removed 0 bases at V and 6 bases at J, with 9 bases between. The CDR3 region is CASSVGIHAGELFF. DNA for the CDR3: TGTGCCAGCAGCGTAGGGATTCACGCCGGGGAGCTGTTTTTT.

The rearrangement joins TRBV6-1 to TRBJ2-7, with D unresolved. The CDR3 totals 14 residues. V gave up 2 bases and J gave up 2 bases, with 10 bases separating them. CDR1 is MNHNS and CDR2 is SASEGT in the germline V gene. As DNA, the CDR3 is TGTGCCAGCAGTGAAATAAGTATAACCTACGAGCAGTACTTC. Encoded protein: CASSEISITYEQYF.

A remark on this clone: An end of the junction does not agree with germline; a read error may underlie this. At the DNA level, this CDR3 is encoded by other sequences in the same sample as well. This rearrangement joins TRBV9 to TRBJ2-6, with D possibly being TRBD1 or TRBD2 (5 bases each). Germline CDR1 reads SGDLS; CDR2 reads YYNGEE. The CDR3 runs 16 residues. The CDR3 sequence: CASSATVTSGTNVLTF. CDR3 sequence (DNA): TGTGCCAGCAGCGCCACCGTAACCTCTGGGACCAATGTCCTGACTTTC. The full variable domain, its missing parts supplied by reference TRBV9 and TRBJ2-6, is DSGVTQTPKHLITATGQRVTLRCSPRSGDLSVYWYQQSLDQGLQFLIQYYNGEERAKGNILERFSAQQFPDLHSELNLSSLELGDSALYFCASSATVTSGTNVLTFGAGSRLTVL.

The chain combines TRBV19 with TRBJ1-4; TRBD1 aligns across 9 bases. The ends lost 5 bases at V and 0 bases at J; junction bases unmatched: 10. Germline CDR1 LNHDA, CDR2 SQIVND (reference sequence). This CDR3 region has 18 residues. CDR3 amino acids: CASSSPGTGFPTNEKLFF. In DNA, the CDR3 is TGTGCCAGTAGTTCGCCGGGGACAGGGTTCCCAACTAATGAAAAACTGTTTTTT.

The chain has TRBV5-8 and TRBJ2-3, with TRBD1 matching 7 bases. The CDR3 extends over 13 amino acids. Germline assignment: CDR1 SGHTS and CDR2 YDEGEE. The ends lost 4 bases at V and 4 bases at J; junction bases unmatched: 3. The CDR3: CASSVTGSDTQYF. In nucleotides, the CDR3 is TGTGCCAGCAGCGTGACAGGGTCAGATACGCAGTATTTT.

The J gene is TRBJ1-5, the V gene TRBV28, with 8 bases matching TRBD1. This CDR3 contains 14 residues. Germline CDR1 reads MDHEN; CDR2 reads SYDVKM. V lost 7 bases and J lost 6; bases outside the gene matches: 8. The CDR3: CASILTGERQPQHF. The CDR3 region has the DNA TGTGCCAGCATTCTGACAGGGGAGCGTCAGCCCCAGCATTTT.